This passage covers 20 T cell receptor beta chains from one sample sequenced in a study of blood T cell repertoires in COVID-19 (dated by TCRdb to 2018 to 2020). Library method: the immunoSEQ multiplex PCR assay. The immuneACCESS repertoire file appears here via TCRdb, limited to in-frame rearrangements. These files lack a portion of the clones; in checked studies, under half of the deficit traces to unresolved V genes, and the cause of the others is not known. In all, the sample holds about 88,000 clones, and about 88% of those were seen once. About 2.7% of the sample goes to the ten largest clones. The sample was peripheral blood. The receptors stem from a woman over 75 with acute or convalescent COVID-19.

The chain employs TRBV11-2 and TRBJ2-3; possibly TRBD1 for D (6 bases). Germline loops: CDR1 SGHAT, CDR2 FQNNGV. The CDR3 loop spans 12 amino acids. The V end lost 4 bases, the J end lost 6 bases, and 8 bases lay between the germline ends. In DNA form, the CDR3 reads TGTGCCAGCAGCTATACAGGGGATACGCAGTATTTT. Its protein is CASSYTGDTQYF.

V is TRBV15 and J is TRBJ2-2; weak D call: TRBD1 (5 bases). Germline values: CDR1 LNHNV, CDR2 YYDKDF (reference sequence). The V and J ends lost 3 bases and 0 bases respectively, with 11 bases between them. CDR3 length: 16 amino acids. CDR3 in amino acids: CATSRGQASNTGELFF. In DNA, the CDR3 is TGTGCCACCAGCAGGGGGCAGGCCTCGAACACCGGGGAGCTGTTTTTT.

The chain carries TRBV19 and TRBJ2-5; 10 bases fit TRBD1. The CDR3 sequence is 16 residues long. Trimming cost V 2 bases and J 2 bases; bases outside gene matches: 5. In germline, CDR1 is LNHDA, CDR2 SQIVND (reference sequence). Here the CDR3 DNA reads TGTGCCAGTAGTATAATCCGGACAGGGGGACAAGAGACCCAGTACTTC. This encodes CASSIIRTGGQETQYF.

V gene TRBV11-3 combines with J gene TRBJ2-2, with D possibly TRBD1 on 5 matching bases. Germline V gene lookup returns CDR1 SGHNT and CDR2 YENEEA. V lost 4 bases, J lost 7 bases, and 13 bases lay in between. This CDR3 spans 14 amino acids. The CDR3 coding sequence is TGTGCCAGCAGCTCCCAGGGTGGATTCGGGGAGCTGTTTTTT. Amino acid sequence: CASSSQGGFGELFF.

The chain combines TRBV6-4 with TRBJ1-4; 8 bases match TRBD1. The CDR3 consists of 17 residues. In germline, CDR1 is MRHNA, CDR2 SNTAGT. V dropped 6 bases and J dropped 9; count of bases not matched to a gene: 18. Written as DNA, the CDR3 is TGTGCCAGCAGCTACCGGGACAGGCCGGTAAGAAAGCAAAAACTGTTTTTT. Protein product: CASSYRDRPVRKQKLFF.

The CDR3 coding sequence is TGTGCCAGCAGCAACCCGCGGGTCCGGGAAGAGACCCAGTACTTC. Translation: CASSNPRVREETQYF. The genes are TRBV7-9 and TRBJ2-5; possible D gene TRBD2, 5 bases. The ends were cut back, 5 bases at V and 3 bases at J, with 16 bases in the middle. The CDR3 is made up of 15 amino acids. The V gene's germline CDR1 is SEHNR and CDR2 FQNEAQ (reference sequence).

The rearrangement joins TRBV29-1 to TRBJ1-5; the D is unclear. Germline V lookup: CDR1 SQVTM, CDR2 ANQGSEA. The ends were cut back, 6 bases at V and 0 bases at J, with 9 bases in the middle. CDR3 size: 13 residues. CDR3 residues: CSVRENSNQPQHF. In nucleotides, the CDR3 is TGCAGCGTGCGGGAGAATAGCAATCAGCCCCAGCATTTT.

This clone was seen only once. The chain employs TRBV18 and TRBJ1-1; TRBD1 matches 7 bases. In germline, CDR1 is KGHSH, CDR2 LQKENI. This CDR3 contains 11 residues. V trimming: 3 bases; J trimming: 13 bases; junction bases outside the gene matches: 5. The CDR3 bases are TGTGCCAGCTCACCGGGGACAGTCGGTTTCTTT. Translation: CASSPGTVGFF.

The CDR3 protein is CSASSPRWVNTEAFF. DNA for the CDR3: TGCAGTGCTAGTTCCCCGAGGTGGGTAAACACTGAAGCTTTCTTT. This chain links TRBV20-1 with TRBJ1-1; the D is unclear. The CDR3 covers 15 residues. V gave up 3 bases and J gave up 2 bases, with 16 bases separating them. Germline V gives CDR1 DFQATT, CDR2 SNEGSKA (reference sequence).

The chain combines TRBV13 with TRBJ1-2; the D gene is possibly TRBD1 (6 bases). This CDR3 region has 14 residues. The V end was cut by 0 bases, the J end by 4 bases, with 9 bases between. Germline V gives CDR1 PRHDT, CDR2 FYEKMQ (reference sequence). CDR3 nucleotides: TGTGCCAGCAGCTTAGGTCAGGGGCCCTATGGCTACACCTTC. Translated: CASSLGQGPYGYTF.

The chain has TRBV5-1 and TRBJ1-1; 7 nucleotides align to TRBD1. Germline CDR1 SGHRS, CDR2 YFSETQ. The CDR3 runs to 13 residues. Germline trimming cut 0 bases from V and 11 bases from J; bases unmatched to any gene: 7. The CDR3 spells CASSLEQTGAAFF. The CDR3 DNA reads as TGCGCCAGCAGCTTGGAGCAAACAGGGGCTGCTTTCTTT.

J is TRBJ2-2 and V is TRBV19; 8 bases line up with TRBD2. The germline CDR1 and CDR2 sequences are LNHDA and SQIVND (reference sequence). V lost 8 bases to trimming and J lost 0 bases; unmatched junction nucleotides: 14. This CDR3 contains 18 residues. The CDR3, as DNA: TGTGCCAGTCGCAAGGCCCTAGCGGGCCCTCCGAACACCGGGGAGCTGTTTTTT. It specifies CASRKALAGPPNTGELFF.

This chain connects TRBV5-1 to TRBJ1-2, with D unresolved. V was trimmed by 3 bases and J by 2 bases, leaving 8 bases between them. CDR1 is SGHRS and CDR2 is YFSETQ in the germline V gene. The CDR3 contains 13 residues. The CDR3 region has the DNA TGCGCCAGCAGCTCGACACCAAACTATGGCTACACCTTC. It translates to CASSSTPNYGYTF.

The chain employs TRBV6-5 and TRBJ1-1; D unresolved. CDR1 and CDR2 (germline): MNHEY, SVGAGI. The CDR3 is 12 residues long. Trimming removed 5 bases at V and 4 bases at J, with 8 bases between. CDR3 nucleotide sequence: TGTGCCAGCAGTAGGAGACTCACTGAAGCTTTCTTT. This encodes CASSRRLTEAFF.

The chain employs TRBV6-5 and TRBJ1-1; 7 bases map to TRBD1. The J segment lost 3 bases and the V segment lost 6 bases, leaving 4 bases of the junction unmatched. This CDR3 has 13 residues. Per the germline V gene, CDR1 is MNHEY and CDR2 is SVGAGI. The CDR3 region has the DNA TGTGCCAGCAGCCTCCAGGGGGACACTGAAGCTTTCTTT. Protein product: CASSLQGDTEAFF.

V is TRBV19 and J is TRBJ1-6; D not certain. Trimming took 3 bases from V and 8 from J, leaving 14 bases between them. CDR3 length equals 15 residues. The V gene's germline CDR1 is LNHDA and CDR2 SQIVND (reference sequence). This CDR3 is CASSMLQDLYSPLHF. The CDR3 DNA reads TGTGCCAGTAGTATGTTGCAGGATCTGTATTCACCCCTCCACTTT.

The genes are TRBV12-3 or TRBV12-4 and TRBJ2-1, with TRBD1 as a possible D gene (6 bases). Trimming left V 4 bases short and J 5 bases short, with 9 bases between. The CDR3 is 13 residues long. This CDR3 reads CASSWGPNNEQFF. CDR3 in DNA: TGTGCCAGCAGTTGGGGGCCCAACAATGAGCAGTTCTTC.

The rearrangement joins TRBV18 to TRBJ1-1; D gene unclear. The germline CDR1 and CDR2 sequences are KGHSH and LQKENI. The CDR3 has 14 residues. Trimming took 3 bases from V and 6 from J, leaving 14 bases between them. DNA for the CDR3: TGTGCCAGCTCACCCCTCGACGTAGAGGCTGAAGCTTTCTTT. Protein product: CASSPLDVEAEAFF.

The chain recombines TRBV19 with TRBJ2-7, with 14 bases lining up with TRBD2. CDR3 length equals 15 residues. J was trimmed by 4 bases and V by 3 bases; bases with no gene match: 2. Germline loops: CDR1 LNHDA, CDR2 SQIVND (reference sequence). The CDR3, as DNA: TGTGCCAGTAGTATCGGACTAGCGGGAGGTTACGAGCAGTACTTC. This translates into CASSIGLAGGYEQYF. Using reference TRBV19 and TRBJ2-7 for the parts outside the CDR3, the full variable domain is DGGITQSPKYLFRKEGQNVTLSCEQNLNHDAMYWYRQDPGQGLRLIYYSQIVNDFQKGDIAEGYSVSREKKESFPLTVTSAQKNPTAFYLCASSIGLAGGYEQYFGPGTRLTVT.

The genes are TRBV4-3 and TRBJ2-1, with TRBD2 matching 9 bases. This CDR3 region has 20 residues. CDR1 and CDR2 (germline): LGHNA, YSLEER. V lost 0 bases to trimming and J lost 5 bases; unmatched junction nucleotides: 17. The CDR3 region has the DNA TGCGCCAGCAGCCAAGAGGGGGGGCTAAATCTGAGGACTAGCGACAATGAGCAGTTCTTC. This gives the protein CASSQEGGLNLRTSDNEQFF.